A selection of T cell receptor beta chains follows, all from one sample in a study of blood T cell repertoires in COVID-19. Measured with immunoSEQ multiplex PCR; TCRdb has only the in-frame clones, and not every one. The sample has 250,000 to 300,000 clones, roughly 84% seen once. Sequencing was performed on peripheral blood. The source is a woman aged 18-30 years with acute or convalescent COVID-19. Both conserved end residues are part of each CDR3. D genes are given only for firm matches. Some rows have no size entry. The others give once, few or many, or a class for an expanded clone.

D gene,V gene,clone size,J gene,CDR3 protein,CDR3 DNA
.,TRBV7-9,.,TRBJ1-6,CASSPGRGRDSPLHF,TGTGCCAGCAGCCCCGGCCGGGGAAGGGATTCACCCCTCCACTTT
TRBD2,TRBV19,.,TRBJ2-1,CASSPLRNSAGDEQFF,TGTGCCAGTTCCCCCCTAAGGAACAGCGCGGGGGATGAGCAGTTCTTC
.,TRBV9,.,TRBJ1-2,CASSVITGYVWNYGYTF,TGTGCCAGCAGCGTAATAACAGGGTATGTATGGAACTATGGCTACACCTTC
TRBD1,TRBV27,few,TRBJ1-1,CASSPGTGRAFF,TGTGCCAGCAGTCCCGGGACAGGGCGCGCTTTCTTT
.,TRBV7-2,few,TRBJ1-2,CASSLDSNYGYTF,TGTGCCAGCAGCTTGGACAGTAACTATGGCTACACCTTC
.,TRBV7-6,.,TRBJ2-3,CASSPRAEATDTQYF,TGTGCCAGCAGCCCAAGAGCGGAGGCCACAGATACGCAGTATTTT
.,TRBV28,.,TRBJ2-5,CASIGGPAQETQYF,TGTGCCAGCATAGGAGGGCCAGCACAAGAGACCCAGTACTTC
.,TRBV7-2,.,TRBJ2-2,CAAEIQQGPHTGELFF,TGTGCCGCCGAAATCCAACAGGGTCCTCACACCGGGGAGCTGTTTTTT
TRBD1,TRBV18,.,TRBJ1-1,CASSPGQGNTEAFF,TGTGCCAGCTCACCGGGACAGGGCAACACTGAAGCTTTCTTT
.,TRBV6-5,.,TRBJ1-1,CASSWIPSAENTEAFF,TGTGCCAGCAGTTGGATCCCCTCGGCGGAGAACACTGAAGCTTTCTTT
.,TRBV4-3,.,TRBJ2-4,CASSPSRVSIQNIQYF,TGCGCCAGCAGCCCGAGTCGAGTGTCCATCCAAAACATTCAGTACTTC
.,TRBV6-2/TRBV6-3,.,TRBJ2-2,CASSYSKLSAGELFF,TGTGCCAGCAGTTACTCGAAGCTTTCCGCCGGGGAGCTGTTTTTT
.,TRBV18,.,TRBJ2-5,CASSPSFSQETQYF,TGTGCCAGCTCACCTTCATTCAGCCAAGAGACCCAGTACTTC
TRBD1,TRBV7-2,.,TRBJ1-3,CASSLGSQGAGNTIYF,TGTGCCAGCAGCTTGGGGTCGCAGGGGGCTGGAAACACCATATATTTT
TRBD1,TRBV11-2,.,TRBJ2-1,CASSLFRQGKGNEQFF,TGTGCCAGCAGCTTATTCCGACAGGGTAAGGGCAATGAGCAGTTCTTC
TRBD2,TRBV18,.,TRBJ2-7,CASSPPGLAGFSEQYF,TGTGCCAGCTCACCCCCGGGACTAGCGGGATTTAGCGAGCAGTACTTC
.,TRBV19,.,TRBJ1-4,CASSILLLNEKLFF,TGTGCCAGTAGTATCCTGTTACTGAATGAAAAACTGTTTTTT
TRBD1,TRBV24-1,.,TRBJ2-1,CATSDFPSGTGTYNEQFF,TGTGCCACCAGTGATTTTCCTTCCGGGACAGGTACTTACAATGAGCAGTTCTTC
.,TRBV19,.,TRBJ1-4,CASKRGQNEKLFF,TGTGCCAGTAAAAGGGGTCAAAATGAAAAACTGTTTTTT
TRBD1,TRBV7-2,.,TRBJ1-1,CASSLVRTGGTEAFF,TGTGCCAGCAGCTTAGTCAGGACAGGGGGTACCGAAGCTTTCTTT
TRBD1,TRBV5-6,.,TRBJ1-1,CASSLALYRGAAFF,TGTGCCAGCAGCTTGGCCTTGTACAGGGGTGCAGCTTTCTTT
TRBD1,TRBV25-1,.,TRBJ1-1,CASSGRTGVGTEAFF,TGTGCCAGCAGTGGCAGGACAGGGGTTGGCACTGAAGCTTTCTTT
TRBD2,TRBV7-2,.,TRBJ2-7,CASSVTGTSAYYEQYF,TGTGCCAGCAGCGTCACAGGGACTAGCGCCTACTACGAGCAGTACTTC
TRBD1,TRBV19,.,TRBJ1-5,CASRVTGGGNQPQHF,TGTGCCAGTAGGGTCACAGGGGGCGGCAATCAGCCCCAGCATTTT
.,TRBV30,few,TRBJ2-2,CAWSGTTIVTGELFF,TGTGCCTGGAGTGGTACTACGATTGTGACCGGGGAGCTGTTTTTT
TRBD1,TRBV28,.,TRBJ1-4,CATAPDKRQGGDEKLFF,TGTGCCACCGCCCCGGACAAAAGACAGGGCGGGGATGAAAAACTGTTTTTT
TRBD2,TRBV7-2,.,TRBJ2-1,CASHYTGTSGNNEQFF,TGTGCCAGCCATTATACCGGGACTAGCGGAAACAATGAGCAGTTCTTC
.,TRBV9,.,TRBJ2-3,CASSSEGLHTDTQYF,TGTGCCAGCAGCAGCGAGGGCCTCCACACAGATACGCAGTATTTT
TRBD1,TRBV27,few,TRBJ1-4,CASGTGTGVPNEKLFF,TGTGCCAGTGGGACGGGGACAGGGGTCCCTAATGAAAAACTGTTTTTT
TRBD1,TRBV6-5,.,TRBJ2-1,CASSYSTGQGGNEQFF,TGTGCCAGCAGTTACTCTACGGGACAGGGGGGCAATGAGCAGTTCTTC
TRBD2,TRBV5-1,.,TRBJ2-3,CASSYGTGTSGSTDTQYF,TGCGCCAGCAGCTACGGCACCGGGACTAGCGGGAGCACGGATACGCAGTATTTT
TRBD1,TRBV27,.,TRBJ2-1,CASSFDGQGVNEQFF,TGTGCCAGCAGTTTTGACGGACAGGGGGTCAATGAGCAGTTCTTC
TRBD2,TRBV25-1,few,TRBJ2-2,CASSGLSGSGTGELFF,TGTGCCAGCAGTGGGCTTAGCGGGAGCGGTACCGGGGAGCTGTTTTTT
.,TRBV10-3,.,TRBJ2-7,CAISEDSYEQYF,TGTGCCATCAGTGAGGACAGCTACGAGCAGTACTTC
TRBD1,TRBV2,few,TRBJ1-2,CASSGQGPYGYTF,TGTGCCAGCAGCGGACAGGGCCCCTATGGCTACACCTTC
.,TRBV30,.,TRBJ2-7,CAWSVGASYEQYF,TGTGCCTGGAGTGTTGGAGCTTCCTACGAGCAGTACTTC
TRBD1,TRBV29-1,.,TRBJ2-3,CSIALGDRSTDTQYF,TGCAGCATAGCCCTTGGGGACAGATCCACAGATACGCAGTATTTT
.,TRBV10-3,.,TRBJ2-3,CAITGTPTDTQYF,TGTGCCATCACAGGGACTCCCACAGATACGCAGTATTTT
.,TRBV13,.,TRBJ2-7,CASSFDNQGYEQYF,TGTGCCAGCAGCTTCGATAACCAGGGGTACGAGCAGTACTTC
.,TRBV2,few,TRBJ1-3,CASSQRGTGNTIYF,TGTGCCAGCAGCCAAAGGGGGACTGGAAACACCATATATTTT
.,TRBV9,.,TRBJ2-3,CASSASQGFGGTDTQYF,TGTGCCAGCAGCGCCTCCCAGGGGTTTGGTGGCACAGATACGCAGTATTTT
TRBD2,TRBV11-2,once,TRBJ2-3,CASSLGEGLATDTQYF,TGTGCCAGCAGCCTAGGCGAGGGACTAGCAACAGATACGCAGTATTTT
.,TRBV28,.,TRBJ1-2,CASSFYALRVGNYGYTF,TGTGCCAGCAGTTTCTATGCGCTGAGGGTGGGTAACTATGGCTACACCTTC
.,TRBV20-1,many,TRBJ2-5,CSTTIGATQYF,TGCAGTACGACTATCGGAGCGACCCAGTACTTC
TRBD2,TRBV28,.,TRBJ2-2,CASSFEAVLAGTGELFF,TGTGCCAGCAGTTTTGAGGCTGTACTAGCGGGGACCGGGGAGCTGTTTTTT
TRBD2,TRBV2,.,TRBJ2-3,CASKLSRWREPPDTQYF,TGTGCCAGCAAACTATCCAGGTGGCGGGAGCCCCCAGATACGCAGTATTTT
TRBD1,TRBV4-3,few,TRBJ2-6,CASSQGGQGASGANVLTF,TGCGCCAGCAGCCAAGGGGGACAGGGGGCTTCTGGGGCCAACGTCCTGACTTTC
.,TRBV12-3/TRBV12-4,few,TRBJ2-1,CASSSRRGQFF,TGTGCCAGCAGTTCCCGGAGGGGGCAGTTCTTC
.,TRBV19,few,TRBJ1-6,CASTTAGFGSPLHF,TGTGCCAGTACCACCGCAGGGTTCGGTTCACCCCTCCACTTT
.,TRBV6-2/TRBV6-3,.,TRBJ1-4,CASSYDGGGNEKLFF,TGTGCCAGCAGTTACGATGGCGGGGGAAATGAAAAACTGTTTTTT
.,TRBV12-3/TRBV12-4,.,TRBJ1-1,CASSFGLPEAFF,TGTGCCAGCAGTTTTGGGCTCCCTGAAGCTTTCTTT
TRBD2,TRBV27,once,TRBJ2-7,CASSPSGLGVHEQYF,TGTGCCAGCAGTCCGAGCGGACTAGGTGTTCACGAGCAGTACTTC
.,TRBV4-3,.,TRBJ1-5,CASSQTPAQPQHF,TGCGCCAGCAGCCAGACTCCGGCTCAGCCCCAGCATTTT